A selection of T cell receptor beta chains follows, all from one sample in a study of blood T cell repertoires in COVID-19. The table came from immunoSEQ multiplex PCR; TCRdb's copy has only in-frame clones and leaves some out. Here the sample spans over 100,000 clones, 65% to 90% being singletons. The sequenced sample was peripheral blood. These TCRs come from a man between 60 and 75 years old with acute or convalescent COVID-19. The CDR3 runs from the conserved cysteine through the conserved F or W. The order of the fields is J gene, V gene, D gene, clone size, CDR3 protein, CDR3 DNA. The D gene is left open where the match is weak. The size entry is marked missing in some rows and otherwise reads once, few, many or a size class.

j_call: TRBJ2-3; v_call: TRBV6-5; d_call: TRBD2; clone_size: .; cdr3_aa: CASSYSAAGAPDTQYF; cdr3_nt: TGTGCCAGCAGTTACTCCGCCGCGGGAGCCCCAGATACGCAGTATTTT
j_call: TRBJ1-3; v_call: TRBV11-3; d_call: .; clone_size: .; cdr3_aa: CASSPRADTGNTIYF; cdr3_nt: TGTGCCAGCAGCCCCAGGGCAGATACTGGAAACACCATATATTTT
j_call: TRBJ1-6; v_call: TRBV28; d_call: TRBD1; clone_size: .; cdr3_aa: CASSYGTGRNSPLHF; cdr3_nt: TGTGCCAGCAGTTATGGGACAGGTCGGAATTCACCCCTCCACTTT
j_call: TRBJ2-3; v_call: TRBV6-5; d_call: TRBD1; clone_size: .; cdr3_aa: CASRGTGGSNTQYF; cdr3_nt: TGTGCCAGCAGGGGGACAGGGGGCTCAAATACGCAGTATTTT
j_call: TRBJ2-3; v_call: TRBV5-1; d_call: TRBD2; clone_size: few; cdr3_aa: CATGTRDTDTQYF; cdr3_nt: TGCGCCACCGGGACTAGAGACACAGATACGCAGTATTTT
j_call: TRBJ2-5; v_call: TRBV30; d_call: .; clone_size: .; cdr3_aa: CAWGKGHALQETQYF; cdr3_nt: TGTGCCTGGGGTAAGGGACACGCGCTCCAAGAGACCCAGTACTTC
j_call: TRBJ2-3; v_call: TRBV5-1; d_call: .; clone_size: .; cdr3_aa: CASSLRGSLIGADTQYF; cdr3_nt: TGCGCCAGCAGCTTAAGGGGCAGTTTGATTGGGGCAGATACGCAGTATTTT
j_call: TRBJ1-6; v_call: TRBV20-1; d_call: .; clone_size: .; cdr3_aa: CSASARATNSPLHF; cdr3_nt: TGCAGTGCTAGTGCCAGGGCTACGAATTCACCCCTCCACTTT
j_call: TRBJ2-1; v_call: TRBV10-3; d_call: TRBD2; clone_size: .; cdr3_aa: CAITEGLAGGNEQFF; cdr3_nt: TGTGCCATCACCGAGGGACTAGCGGGAGGGAATGAGCAGTTCTTC
j_call: TRBJ2-1; v_call: TRBV19; d_call: .; clone_size: few; cdr3_aa: CASSRTVNEQFF; cdr3_nt: TGTGCCAGTAGTAGGACAGTAAATGAGCAGTTCTTC
j_call: TRBJ2-6; v_call: TRBV5-1; d_call: TRBD1; clone_size: .; cdr3_aa: CASSHRGSASGANVLTF; cdr3_nt: TGCGCCAGCAGCCACAGGGGTTCGGCCTCTGGGGCCAACGTCCTGACTTTC
j_call: TRBJ1-1; v_call: TRBV6-5; d_call: TRBD1; clone_size: .; cdr3_aa: CASSYTTGEDTEAFF; cdr3_nt: TGTGCCAGCAGCTATACGACAGGGGAGGACACTGAAGCTTTCTTT
j_call: TRBJ2-2; v_call: TRBV24-1; d_call: .; clone_size: .; cdr3_aa: CATSDKEGVSPNTGELFF; cdr3_nt: TGTGCCACCAGTGATAAGGAAGGGGTCAGCCCGAACACCGGGGAGCTGTTTTTT
j_call: TRBJ2-7; v_call: TRBV7-9; d_call: .; clone_size: .; cdr3_aa: CASSSRGGGTRSYEQYF; cdr3_nt: TGTGCCAGCAGCTCTAGAGGGGGCGGGACTCGATCCTACGAGCAGTACTTC
j_call: TRBJ2-1; v_call: TRBV19; d_call: .; clone_size: .; cdr3_aa: CASSIDLTRYDEQFF; cdr3_nt: TGTGCCAGTAGTATAGATCTGACTAGGTACGATGAGCAGTTCTTC
j_call: TRBJ2-4; v_call: TRBV9; d_call: TRBD2; clone_size: .; cdr3_aa: CASSVGGLAGGNIQYF; cdr3_nt: TGTGCCAGCAGCGTAGGTGGCCTAGCGGGGGGGAACATTCAGTACTTC
j_call: TRBJ2-3; v_call: TRBV11-3; d_call: .; clone_size: .; cdr3_aa: CASGRAPTDTQYF; cdr3_nt: TGTGCCAGCGGGAGAGCCCCTACAGATACGCAGTATTTT
j_call: TRBJ2-7; v_call: TRBV28; d_call: .; clone_size: .; cdr3_aa: CASSLLAHEQYF; cdr3_nt: TGTGCCAGCAGCCTACTAGCCCACGAGCAGTACTTC
j_call: TRBJ2-6; v_call: TRBV19; d_call: TRBD2; clone_size: .; cdr3_aa: CASIGGGLGANVLTF; cdr3_nt: TGTGCCAGTATCGGCGGGGGGCTTGGGGCCAACGTCCTGACTTTC
j_call: TRBJ1-2; v_call: TRBV19; d_call: TRBD1; clone_size: few; cdr3_aa: CASSLQGAHYGYTF; cdr3_nt: TGTGCCAGTAGCCTACAGGGGGCCCACTATGGCTACACCTTC
j_call: TRBJ1-1; v_call: TRBV19; d_call: .; clone_size: .; cdr3_aa: CASSIGYYKKVRTEAFF; cdr3_nt: TGTGCCAGTAGTATAGGTTACTACAAAAAGGTCCGCACTGAAGCTTTCTTT
j_call: TRBJ2-5; v_call: TRBV29-1; d_call: .; clone_size: .; cdr3_aa: CSVEVGGVVGETQYF; cdr3_nt: TGCAGCGTTGAGGTGGGGGGAGTTGTTGGAGAGACCCAGTACTTC
j_call: TRBJ1-3; v_call: TRBV6-5; d_call: .; clone_size: .; cdr3_aa: CAGRDTGNSGNTIYF; cdr3_nt: TGTGCCGGCAGAGACACAGGAAACTCTGGAAACACCATATATTTT
j_call: TRBJ2-7; v_call: TRBV5-4; d_call: TRBD2; clone_size: few; cdr3_aa: CASSLPGLAGAYEQYF; cdr3_nt: TGTGCCAGCAGCCTCCCCGGGCTAGCGGGAGCATACGAGCAGTACTTC
j_call: TRBJ2-1; v_call: TRBV24-1; d_call: TRBD1; clone_size: .; cdr3_aa: CATSDTGGPSYNEQFF; cdr3_nt: TGTGCCACCAGTGATACAGGGGGCCCCTCCTACAATGAGCAGTTCTTC
j_call: TRBJ2-5; v_call: TRBV24-1; d_call: .; clone_size: once; cdr3_aa: CATSTGTQGVETQYF; cdr3_nt: TGTGCCACCAGTACCGGGACACAAGGGGTAGAGACCCAGTACTTC
j_call: TRBJ2-1; v_call: TRBV28; d_call: TRBD2; clone_size: .; cdr3_aa: CASSSPTSRTYNEQFF; cdr3_nt: TGTGCCAGCAGTTCTCCGACTAGCCGAACCTACAATGAGCAGTTCTTC
j_call: TRBJ2-7; v_call: TRBV6-6; d_call: .; clone_size: .; cdr3_aa: CASSEGYEQYF; cdr3_nt: TGTGCCAGCAGTGAGGGATACGAGCAGTACTTC
j_call: TRBJ2-1; v_call: TRBV5-6; d_call: .; clone_size: .; cdr3_aa: CASSTREWQFF; cdr3_nt: TGTGCCAGCAGCACCCGGGAGTGGCAGTTCTTC
j_call: TRBJ1-5; v_call: TRBV5-1; d_call: .; clone_size: .; cdr3_aa: CASSFGGRNQPQHF; cdr3_nt: TGCGCCAGCAGCTTTGGGGGGAGGAATCAGCCCCAGCATTTT
j_call: TRBJ2-2; v_call: TRBV7-9; d_call: .; clone_size: .; cdr3_aa: CASSPYGRVNTGELFF; cdr3_nt: TGTGCCAGCAGCCCCTACGGCCGGGTGAACACCGGGGAGCTGTTTTTT
j_call: TRBJ1-1; v_call: TRBV4-1; d_call: .; clone_size: few; cdr3_aa: CASSQTRGATEAFF; cdr3_nt: TGCGCCAGCAGCCAGACTAGAGGGGCCACTGAAGCTTTCTTT
j_call: TRBJ2-1; v_call: TRBV6-1; d_call: TRBD1; clone_size: once; cdr3_aa: CASSEVWTGAYNEQFF; cdr3_nt: TGTGCCAGCAGTGAAGTCTGGACAGGGGCCTACAATGAGCAGTTCTTC
j_call: TRBJ1-1; v_call: TRBV7-2; d_call: TRBD1; clone_size: .; cdr3_aa: CASSSDRVGTEAFF; cdr3_nt: TGTGCCAGCAGCAGCGACAGGGTGGGGACTGAAGCTTTCTTT
j_call: TRBJ2-7; v_call: TRBV11-3; d_call: TRBD1; clone_size: .; cdr3_aa: CASSFGGQGAYEQYF; cdr3_nt: TGTGCCAGCAGCTTTGGGGGACAGGGGGCATACGAGCAGTACTTC
j_call: TRBJ2-2; v_call: TRBV3-1/TRBV3-2; d_call: TRBD2; clone_size: few; cdr3_aa: CASSQDIGRTTGELFF; cdr3_nt: TGTGCCAGCAGCCAAGACATCGGGAGGACCACCGGGGAGCTGTTTTTT
j_call: TRBJ2-1; v_call: TRBV24-1; d_call: .; clone_size: .; cdr3_aa: CATSARPQRDEQFF; cdr3_nt: TGTGCCACCAGTGCCCGACCCCAACGGGATGAGCAGTTCTTC
j_call: TRBJ2-7; v_call: TRBV2; d_call: .; clone_size: .; cdr3_aa: CASSYSYEQYF; cdr3_nt: TGTGCCAGCAGTTACTCCTACGAGCAGTACTTC
j_call: TRBJ1-2; v_call: TRBV30; d_call: .; clone_size: .; cdr3_aa: CAWSVWRTNYGYTPGTF; cdr3_nt: TGTGCCTGGAGTGTCTGGCGGACTAACTATGGCTACACCCCGGGGACCTTC
j_call: TRBJ2-3; v_call: TRBV15; d_call: TRBD2; clone_size: .; cdr3_aa: CATSRGSGFTTDTQYF; cdr3_nt: TGTGCCACCAGCAGAGGTAGCGGGTTTACCACAGATACGCAGTATTTT
j_call: TRBJ1-1; v_call: TRBV18; d_call: .; clone_size: .; cdr3_aa: CASSPGGQPNTEAFF; cdr3_nt: TGTGCCAGCTCACCAGGAGGACAGCCGAACACTGAAGCTTTCTTT